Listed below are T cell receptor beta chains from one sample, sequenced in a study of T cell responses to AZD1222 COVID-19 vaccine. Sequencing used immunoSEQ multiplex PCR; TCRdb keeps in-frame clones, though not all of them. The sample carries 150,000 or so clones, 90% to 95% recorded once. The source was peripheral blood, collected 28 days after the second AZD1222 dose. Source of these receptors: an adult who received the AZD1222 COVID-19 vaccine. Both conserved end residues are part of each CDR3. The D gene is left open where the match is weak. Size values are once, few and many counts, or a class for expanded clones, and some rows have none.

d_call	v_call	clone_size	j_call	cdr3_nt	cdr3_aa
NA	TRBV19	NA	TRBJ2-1	TGTGCCAGTAGTATAGCAAGAGGGTACAATGAGCAGTTCTTC	CASSIARGYNEQFF
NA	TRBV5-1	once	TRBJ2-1	TGCGCCAGCAGCTTAGGGGGGACGACCTACAATGAGCAGTTCTTC	CASSLGGTTYNEQFF
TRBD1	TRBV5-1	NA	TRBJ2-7	TGCGCCAGCAGCAGACGACAGGGGGCCGACCAATTCTACGAGCAGTACTTC	CASSRRQGADQFYEQYF
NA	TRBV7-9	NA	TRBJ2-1	TGTGCCAGCAGCTTCATCCTCTCCTACAATGAGCAGTTCTTC	CASSFILSYNEQFF
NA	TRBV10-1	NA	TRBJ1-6	TGCGCCAGCACACCGGATCTAAATTCACCCCTCCACTTT	CASTPDLNSPLHF
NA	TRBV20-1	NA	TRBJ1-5	TGCAGTGCTAGTGAGGCAGGGAAGCAGCCCCAGCATTTT	CSASEAGKQPQHF
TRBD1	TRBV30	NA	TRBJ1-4	TGTGCCTGGAACAACCCCCCCACCCGGGACAGGGTGAAAAAACTGTTTTTT	CAWNNPPTRDRVKKLFF
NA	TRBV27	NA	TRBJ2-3	TGTGCCAGCAGAACTGGGGCAGATACGCAGTATTTT	CASRTGADTQYF
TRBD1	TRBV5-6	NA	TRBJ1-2	TGTGCCAGCACCCTGGGGACAGGGGGAGGCTACACCTTC	CASTLGTGGGYTF
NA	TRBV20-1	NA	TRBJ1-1	TGCAGTGCTTACAACATCCCTGAAGCTTTCTTT	CSAYNIPEAFF
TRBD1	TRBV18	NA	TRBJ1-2	TGTGCCAGCTCACCACCGGGACAGGAAAACACCTTC	CASSPPGQENTF
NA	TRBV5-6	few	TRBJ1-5	TGTGCCAGCAGCTTTAACTCAATCCATAGCAATCAGCCCCAGCATTTT	CASSFNSIHSNQPQHF
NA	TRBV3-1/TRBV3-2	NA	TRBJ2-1	TGTGCCAGCAGCCCTGCGCTTTACAATGAGCAGTTCTTC	CASSPALYNEQFF
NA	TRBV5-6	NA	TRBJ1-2	TGTGCCAGCAGCTTGAGGGGCGGGAGAGGCTACACCTTC	CASSLRGGRGYTF
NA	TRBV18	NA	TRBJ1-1	TGTGCCAGCTCACCGACAGTGAACACTGAAGCTTTCTTT	CASSPTVNTEAFF
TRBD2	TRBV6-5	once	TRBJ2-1	TGTGCCAGCAGTTACCTCCGGACTAGCGGGGCCCATGAGCAGTTCTTC	CASSYLRTSGAHEQFF
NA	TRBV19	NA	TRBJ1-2	TGTGCCAGTAGTAGTATAGGGGGACCTAACTATGGCTACACCTTC	CASSSIGGPNYGYTF
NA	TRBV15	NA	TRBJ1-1	TGTGCCACCAGCAGGGAGGCCCGAATGACAACGAACACTGAAGCTTTCTTT	CATSREARMTTNTEAFF
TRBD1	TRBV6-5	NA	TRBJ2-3	TGTGCCAGCAGTTACTTTACAGGGGTTACCACAGATACGCAGTATTTT	CASSYFTGVTTDTQYF
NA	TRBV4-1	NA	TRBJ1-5	TGCGCCAGCAGCCAAGACGGACACGGAGAGCAGCCCCAGCATTTT	CASSQDGHGEQPQHF
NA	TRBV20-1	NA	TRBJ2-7	TGCAGTGCCAGCTCCTACGAGCAGTACTTC	CSASSYEQYF
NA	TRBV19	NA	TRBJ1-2	TGTGCCAGTAGTATCGGAACAGTAGATGGCTACACCTTC	CASSIGTVDGYTF
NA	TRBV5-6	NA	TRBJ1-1	TGTGCCAGCAGCTGGGGTCTTGATAACACTGAAGCTTTCTTT	CASSWGLDNTEAFF
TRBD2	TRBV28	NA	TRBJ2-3	TGTGCCAGCAGTCCGCGGCGGACTAGCGGCCACACAGATACGCAGTATTTT	CASSPRRTSGHTDTQYF
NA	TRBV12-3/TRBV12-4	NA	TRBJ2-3	TGTGCCAGCGCCTCTAGCACAGATACGCAGTATTTT	CASASSTDTQYF
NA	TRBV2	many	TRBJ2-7	TGTGCCAGCAGTGAAAATCGGGACTCCTACGAGCAGTACTTC	CASSENRDSYEQYF
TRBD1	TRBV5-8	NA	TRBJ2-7	TGTGCCAGCAGCTTGGGCCACAGGGGGTTCGAGCAGTACTTC	CASSLGHRGFEQYF
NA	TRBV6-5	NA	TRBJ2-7	TGTGCCAGCAGTTACTCGATGACAGTCCCCTACGAGCAGTACTTC	CASSYSMTVPYEQYF
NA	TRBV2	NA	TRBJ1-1	TGTGCCAGCACTGAAGCGCAAACAGTGGAAGCTTTCTTT	CASTEAQTVEAFF
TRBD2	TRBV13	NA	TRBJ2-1	TGTGCCAGCAGCTTAGCGGGGGGGGCGAGTGAGCAGTTCTTC	CASSLAGGASEQFF
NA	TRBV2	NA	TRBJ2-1	TGTGCCAGCAGTGGAAACAGCCTCAATGAGCAGTTCTTC	CASSGNSLNEQFF
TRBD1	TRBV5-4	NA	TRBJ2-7	TGTGCCAGCAGCCTGGGATCAGGGGGCACTTTCTACGAGCAGTACTTC	CASSLGSGGTFYEQYF
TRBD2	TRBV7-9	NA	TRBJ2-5	TGTGCCAGCAGCTCCGAGGGAGGGCTTAGGACCCAGTACTTC	CASSSEGGLRTQYF
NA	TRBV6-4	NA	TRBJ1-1	TGTGCCAGACGACAGCCTCAGAACACTGAAGCTTTCTTT	CARRQPQNTEAFF
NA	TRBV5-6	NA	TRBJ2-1	TGTGCCAGCAGCCCGCCTAGTGGCAGTAACATTGAGCAGTTCTTC	CASSPPSGSNIEQFF
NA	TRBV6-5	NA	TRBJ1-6	TGTGCCAGCAGTTCCAGGGCGTGGGATTCACCCCTCCACTTT	CASSSRAWDSPLHF